This TCR beta chain was obtained from a study of T cells in Graves' hyperthyroidism and ophthalmopathy. The V gene end was trimmed by 4 bases and the J gene end by 5 bases; junction bases not matched to a gene: 8. Germline lookup yields CDR1 MDHEN and CDR2 SYDVKM. This CDR3 spans 15 amino acids. Amplification yielded TCR beta CDR3 regions, with RNA transcripts as the source. A first-round RT-PCR of the TCR CDR3 used the HTBI primer set. TCRdb re-called the multiplex PCR reads with MiXCR, one entry per CDR3 protein. In the table there are about 640,000 distinct CDR3 sequences, less than 25% of which are singletons. Uncontrolled infection, other autoimmune disease, pregnancy and lactation each barred patients from inclusion. Overall study findings and caveats: A model of 13 V-J pairs discriminated ophthalmopathy from stable hyperthyroidism. Ophthalmopathy, which appeared later, was predicted by the model a median approximately six months before onset.

In its sample, this clonotype was seen many times. Its target is not known. Material: blood. The chain is built from TRBV28 and TRBJ2-3; 8 positions match TRBD1. This clonotype originated in a young man with Graves' ophthalmopathy. CDR3 nucleotide sequence: TGTGCCAGCAGTTCCTACGGACAGGGTAGAGATACGCAGTATTTT. Protein: CASSSYGQGRDTQYF. Full variable domain (remainder filled in from reference TRBV28 and TRBJ2-3): DVKVTQSSRYLVKRTGEKVFLECVQDMDHENMFWYRQDPGLGLRLIYFSYDVKMKEKGDIPEGYSVSREKKERFSLILESASTNQTSMYLCASSSYGQGRDTQYFGPGTRLTVL.